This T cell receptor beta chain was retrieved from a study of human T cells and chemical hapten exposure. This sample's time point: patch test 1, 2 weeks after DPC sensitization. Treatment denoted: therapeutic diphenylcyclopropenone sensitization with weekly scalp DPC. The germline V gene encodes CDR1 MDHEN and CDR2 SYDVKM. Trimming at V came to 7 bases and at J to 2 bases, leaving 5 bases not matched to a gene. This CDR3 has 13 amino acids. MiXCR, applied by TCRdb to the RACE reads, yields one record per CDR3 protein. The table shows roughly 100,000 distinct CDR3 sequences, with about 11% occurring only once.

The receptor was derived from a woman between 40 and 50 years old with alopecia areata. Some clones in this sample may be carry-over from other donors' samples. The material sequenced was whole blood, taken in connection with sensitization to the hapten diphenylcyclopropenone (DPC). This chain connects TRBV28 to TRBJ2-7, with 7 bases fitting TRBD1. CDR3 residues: CASNSDRAYEQYF. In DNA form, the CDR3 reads TGTGCCAGCAACTCAGACAGGGCCTACGAGCAGTACTTC.